The TCR beta chain under discussion was sequenced for a study of T-cell memory formation after mild COVID-19. This CDR3 has 14 residues. The V gene end was trimmed by 3 bases and the J gene end by 7 bases; junction bases not matched to a gene: 6. From germline, CDR1 is SGHTA and CDR2 FQGTGA. Study-wide results and caveats: Clones that contracted from day 15 to 85 were balanced CD4/CD8, while later expanders leaned CD4+.

MiXCR was run by TCRdb on the 5' RACE reads, yielding one entry per CDR3 protein. The table lists around 530,000 distinct CDR3 sequences, less than 25% of them singletons. This clonotype was seen more than once but under ten times. Its cognate antigen is unknown. Sequenced input: PBMCs or a T cell subset sorted from them (not recorded which). This rearrangement joins TRBV7-3 to TRBJ2-1, with 7 bases that match TRBD1. This TCR was sampled from an adult woman who had mild COVID-19 (a few samples of this study predate the infection). Cell type and time point are not known. CDR3 sequence (DNA): TGTGCCAGCAGCTTGCTACAGGGGTCAAATGAGCAGTTCTTC. It is translated as CASSLLQGSNEQFF.